This is a list of T cell receptor beta chains from one sample in a study of blood T cells in healthy people across ages. Using its own MiXCR run on the 5' RACE reads, TCRdb lists one record per CDR3 protein. This sample yields 650,000 to 700,000 distinct CDR3 sequences, of which roughly half are seen a single time; approximately 15% belongs to the top ten. The sequenced material came from blood. These receptors originate from a woman of 80 years or more in good health. Each CDR3 is given with its conserved first and last residue. D genes are given only for firm matches. Some rows have no size entry. The others give once, few or many, or a class for an expanded clone.

d_call: NA
v_call: TRBV7-9
clone_size: few
j_call: TRBJ2-6
cdr3_nt: TGTGCCAGCAGCCCGTCCGGGACGGTTCTCTCTGGGGCCAACGTCCTGACTTTC
cdr3_aa: CASSPSGTVLSGANVLTF

d_call: NA
v_call: TRBV2
clone_size: once
j_call: TRBJ2-7
cdr3_nt: TGTGCCAGCAGGGAGCAGGAGAGCTCCTACGAGCAGTACTTC
cdr3_aa: CASREQESSYEQYF

d_call: TRBD1
v_call: TRBV15
clone_size: NA
j_call: TRBJ2-7
cdr3_nt: TGTGCCACCAGCAGAGAATCCACAGGGGCGGGCTACGAGCAGTACTTC
cdr3_aa: CATSRESTGAGYEQYF

d_call: NA
v_call: TRBV7-9
clone_size: NA
j_call: TRBJ2-7
cdr3_nt: TGTGCCAGCAGCTTAGAGGGGGTCAGCTCCTACGAGCAGTACTTC
cdr3_aa: CASSLEGVSSYEQYF

d_call: TRBD2
v_call: TRBV20-1
clone_size: NA
j_call: TRBJ2-3
cdr3_nt: TGCAGTGCTAGAGCGTCCCCAGCGGGAGGTGATACGCAGTATTTT
cdr3_aa: CSARASPAGGDTQYF

d_call: TRBD2
v_call: TRBV24-1
clone_size: NA
j_call: TRBJ2-4
cdr3_nt: TGTGCCACCAGTGAGATACCACTAGCGGGATTTCGTTCGGGCAAAAACATTCAGTACTTC
cdr3_aa: CATSEIPLAGFRSGKNIQYF

d_call: TRBD1
v_call: TRBV28
clone_size: many
j_call: TRBJ2-3
cdr3_nt: TGTGCCAGCAGTTTATTCGGGATTCGGACAGGGGGACGCAATCCACAGTATTTT
cdr3_aa: CASSLFGIRTGGRNPQYF

d_call: NA
v_call: TRBV3-1
clone_size: NA
j_call: TRBJ1-1
cdr3_nt: TGTGCCAGCAGCCAGACTGAGAACACTGAAGCTTTCTTT
cdr3_aa: CASSQTENTEAFF

d_call: NA
v_call: TRBV14
clone_size: NA
j_call: TRBJ1-5
cdr3_nt: TGTGCCAGCAGCCCCCAACGTCGACACAACAATCAGCCCCAGCATTTT
cdr3_aa: CASSPQRRHNNQPQHF

d_call: NA
v_call: TRBV28
clone_size: many
j_call: TRBJ2-5
cdr3_nt: TGTGCCAGCAGTTTATACGCCCGCCCAGAGACCCAGTACTTC
cdr3_aa: CASSLYARPETQYF

d_call: NA
v_call: TRBV12-3/TRBV12-4
clone_size: NA
j_call: TRBJ2-1
cdr3_nt: TGTGCCAGCAGTTGGTGGCAGTACAATGAGCAGTTCTTC
cdr3_aa: CASSWWQYNEQFF

d_call: NA
v_call: TRBV10-3
clone_size: NA
j_call: TRBJ2-7
cdr3_nt: TGTGCCATCAATCAGGAACAGGGTTACGAGCAGTACTTC
cdr3_aa: CAINQEQGYEQYF

d_call: NA
v_call: TRBV14
clone_size: NA
j_call: TRBJ2-5
cdr3_nt: TGTGCCAGCAGCCAAGACAGCAACCAAGAGACCCAGTACTTC
cdr3_aa: CASSQDSNQETQYF

d_call: NA
v_call: TRBV3-1
clone_size: many
j_call: TRBJ1-2
cdr3_nt: TGTGCCAGCAGCCAAGCGGACAGAAATTATGGCTACACCTTC
cdr3_aa: CASSQADRNYGYTF

d_call: NA
v_call: TRBV3-1
clone_size: NA
j_call: TRBJ2-1
cdr3_nt: TGTGCCAGCAGCCACCCGGGCCAGAACAATGAGCAGTTCTTC
cdr3_aa: CASSHPGQNNEQFF

d_call: NA
v_call: TRBV9
clone_size: few
j_call: TRBJ2-3
cdr3_nt: TGTGCCAGCGGGCGGGCAACCACAGATACGCAGTATTTT
cdr3_aa: CASGRATTDTQYF

d_call: NA
v_call: TRBV20-1
clone_size: NA
j_call: TRBJ2-7
cdr3_nt: TGCAGTGCCGCGCAACCACGGGCCTACGAGCAGTACTTC
cdr3_aa: CSAAQPRAYEQYF

d_call: TRBD2
v_call: TRBV6-5
clone_size: many
j_call: TRBJ2-7
cdr3_nt: TGTGCCAGCAGTTACCGGCGGGAGGGCTACGAGCAGTACTTC
cdr3_aa: CASSYRREGYEQYF

d_call: NA
v_call: TRBV5-1
clone_size: NA
j_call: TRBJ1-2
cdr3_nt: TGCGCCAGCAGCTTGGGATGGGATGGCCAAGGTGGCTACACCTTC
cdr3_aa: CASSLGWDGQGGYTF

d_call: TRBD1
v_call: TRBV27
clone_size: NA
j_call: TRBJ2-7
cdr3_nt: TGTGCCAGCAGTCTACTGACAGGGGCTGGCAGCTACGAGCAGTACTTC
cdr3_aa: CASSLLTGAGSYEQYF

d_call: NA
v_call: TRBV7-9
clone_size: many
j_call: TRBJ1-1
cdr3_nt: TGTGCCAGCAGCTCTTTGGGCGGGGCTTTCTTT
cdr3_aa: CASSSLGGAFF

d_call: NA
v_call: TRBV20-1
clone_size: once
j_call: TRBJ2-5
cdr3_nt: TGCAGTGCTCTCCAGGGGTGGCAAGAGACCCAGTACTTC
cdr3_aa: CSALQGWQETQYF

d_call: NA
v_call: TRBV14
clone_size: many
j_call: TRBJ1-4
cdr3_nt: TGTGCCAGCAGCCAACGCCAGGGGACAACTAATGAAAAACTGTTTTTT
cdr3_aa: CASSQRQGTTNEKLFF

d_call: TRBD2
v_call: TRBV10-3
clone_size: many
j_call: TRBJ2-1
cdr3_nt: TGTGCCATCAGTGAGTCAGCGGTTTCGGCTAGCGGCTACAATGAGCAGTTCTTC
cdr3_aa: CAISESAVSASGYNEQFF

d_call: NA
v_call: TRBV14
clone_size: many
j_call: TRBJ2-7
cdr3_nt: TGTGCCAGCAGCCACACGGGATCCTACGAGCAGTACTTC
cdr3_aa: CASSHTGSYEQYF

d_call: NA
v_call: TRBV4-1
clone_size: NA
j_call: TRBJ2-1
cdr3_nt: TGCGCCAGCAGCCAAACCAGGACGGCCTACAATGAGCAGTTCTTC
cdr3_aa: CASSQTRTAYNEQFF

d_call: NA
v_call: TRBV9
clone_size: NA
j_call: TRBJ2-2
cdr3_nt: TGTGCCAGCAGCGTAACCCCCCTAGGGCCCGGGGAGCTGTTTTTT
cdr3_aa: CASSVTPLGPGELFF

d_call: NA
v_call: TRBV20-1
clone_size: NA
j_call: TRBJ2-5
cdr3_nt: TGCAGTGCCCTCCTCGGGGCTGAGCAGTACTTC
cdr3_aa: CSALLGAEQYF

d_call: NA
v_call: TRBV20-1
clone_size: NA
j_call: TRBJ2-5
cdr3_nt: TGCAGTGCTAGAGTCGGGCCACAAGAGACCCAGTACTTC
cdr3_aa: CSARVGPQETQYF

d_call: NA
v_call: TRBV7-9
clone_size: NA
j_call: TRBJ2-1
cdr3_nt: TGTGCCACTCCCCCCCCAAGCGGGCTGAGCTCCTACAATGAGCAGTTCTTC
cdr3_aa: CATPPPSGLSSYNEQFF

d_call: TRBD2
v_call: TRBV20-1
clone_size: NA
j_call: TRBJ2-3
cdr3_nt: TGCAGTGCTAGAGATCTACTAGCGGGCACAGATACGCAGTATTTT
cdr3_aa: CSARDLLAGTDTQYF

d_call: TRBD2
v_call: TRBV7-2
clone_size: NA
j_call: TRBJ2-3
cdr3_nt: TGTGCCAGCAAGCCTTGGGGACTACCAGGAGATACGCAGTATTTT
cdr3_aa: CASKPWGLPGDTQYF

d_call: NA
v_call: TRBV7-2
clone_size: once
j_call: TRBJ1-5
cdr3_nt: TGTGCCAGCAGCTTAGAGGGCAGGACTTCGCGCCAGCATTTT
cdr3_aa: CASSLEGRTSRQHF

d_call: TRBD1
v_call: TRBV4-3
clone_size: NA
j_call: TRBJ2-2
cdr3_nt: TGCGCCAGCAGGACAGGGTCGAGCACCGGGGAGCTGTTTTTT
cdr3_aa: CASRTGSSTGELFF

d_call: NA
v_call: TRBV11-2
clone_size: few
j_call: TRBJ2-5
cdr3_nt: TGTGCCAGCAGCTGGGCGTTACAAGAGACCCAGTACTTC
cdr3_aa: CASSWALQETQYF

d_call: NA
v_call: TRBV28
clone_size: NA
j_call: TRBJ2-3
cdr3_nt: TGTGCCAGCAGCACCGCGGCCGGCACAGATACGCAGTATTTT
cdr3_aa: CASSTAAGTDTQYF

d_call: NA
v_call: TRBV7-9
clone_size: few
j_call: TRBJ2-5
cdr3_nt: TGTGCCAGCAGCTTAGCCCAGAAGACCCAGTACTTC
cdr3_aa: CASSLAQKTQYF

d_call: TRBD2
v_call: TRBV4-2
clone_size: NA
j_call: TRBJ2-7
cdr3_nt: TGTGCCAGCAGCCAAGGTAGCGGGAGAGCCTCCTACGAGCAGTACTTC
cdr3_aa: CASSQGSGRASYEQYF

d_call: TRBD1
v_call: TRBV6-5
clone_size: few
j_call: TRBJ2-7
cdr3_nt: TGTGCCAGCAGTTATCAGGGGGCGGGCGAGCAGTACTTC
cdr3_aa: CASSYQGAGEQYF

d_call: NA
v_call: TRBV20-1
clone_size: once
j_call: TRBJ1-1
cdr3_nt: TGCAGTGCTAGAGCTGGGGTCACTGAAGCTTTCTTT
cdr3_aa: CSARAGVTEAFF

d_call: TRBD1
v_call: TRBV5-1
clone_size: NA
j_call: TRBJ2-1
cdr3_nt: TGCGCCAGCAGCTTGGCCGTAGGAACAGGGGTCTACAATGAGCAGTTCTTC
cdr3_aa: CASSLAVGTGVYNEQFF

d_call: NA
v_call: TRBV12-3/TRBV12-4
clone_size: many
j_call: TRBJ2-4
cdr3_nt: TGTGCCAGCAGTAAGGACGGAGGGGGAAACATTCAGTACTTC
cdr3_aa: CASSKDGGGNIQYF

d_call: TRBD2
v_call: TRBV20-1
clone_size: many
j_call: TRBJ2-3
cdr3_nt: TGCAGTGCTAGAGCCACTAGCGGGGGAACAGATACGCAGTATTTT
cdr3_aa: CSARATSGGTDTQYF

d_call: TRBD1
v_call: TRBV11-3
clone_size: NA
j_call: TRBJ2-5
cdr3_nt: TGTGCCAGCAGCTTAGGGACAGGCCGTCGGGAGACCCAGTACTTC
cdr3_aa: CASSLGTGRRETQYF

d_call: NA
v_call: TRBV10-3
clone_size: NA
j_call: TRBJ2-7
cdr3_nt: TGTGCCATCAGTGAGTCTGGCGAGCAGTACTTC
cdr3_aa: CAISESGEQYF

d_call: NA
v_call: TRBV20-1
clone_size: few
j_call: TRBJ2-7
cdr3_nt: TGCAGTGCTAGAGATATAGGGTCTTACAATGAGCAGTACTTC
cdr3_aa: CSARDIGSYNEQYF

d_call: NA
v_call: TRBV5-1
clone_size: few
j_call: TRBJ2-2
cdr3_nt: TGCGCCAGCAGCCTCGGACGGTACCGGATCGGGGAGCTGTTTTTT
cdr3_aa: CASSLGRYRIGELFF

d_call: NA
v_call: TRBV7-2
clone_size: once
j_call: TRBJ1-5
cdr3_nt: TGTGCCAGCAGCTTTAGGGTCGGTAACAATCAGCCCCAGCATTTT
cdr3_aa: CASSFRVGNNQPQHF

d_call: TRBD1
v_call: TRBV30
clone_size: many
j_call: TRBJ2-4
cdr3_nt: TGTGCCTGGGGAGACAGGGGAGTCAAAAACATTCAGTACTTC
cdr3_aa: CAWGDRGVKNIQYF

d_call: TRBD1
v_call: TRBV7-2
clone_size: NA
j_call: TRBJ1-1
cdr3_nt: TGTGCCAGCAGCTCACAACAGGGGACCACTGAAGCTTTCTTT
cdr3_aa: CASSSQQGTTEAFF

d_call: NA
v_call: TRBV7-9
clone_size: NA
j_call: TRBJ1-4
cdr3_nt: TGTGCCAGCAGCTTAGGGACTCGGATGGCGGATGAAAAACTGTTTTTT
cdr3_aa: CASSLGTRMADEKLFF

d_call: NA
v_call: TRBV4-1
clone_size: NA
j_call: TRBJ1-5
cdr3_nt: TGCGCCAGCAGCCAAACCCTTGCGGGCGGCCACAATCAGCCCCAGCATTTT
cdr3_aa: CASSQTLAGGHNQPQHF

d_call: TRBD2
v_call: TRBV28
clone_size: NA
j_call: TRBJ2-3
cdr3_nt: TGTGCCAGCAGTCCGTTGACTAGCGGGGATTACACAGATACGCAGTATTTT
cdr3_aa: CASSPLTSGDYTDTQYF

d_call: NA
v_call: TRBV18
clone_size: NA
j_call: TRBJ2-6
cdr3_nt: TGTGCCAGCTCACCACAACGGACAGCTGGGGCCAACGTCCTGACTTTC
cdr3_aa: CASSPQRTAGANVLTF

d_call: NA
v_call: TRBV20-1
clone_size: NA
j_call: TRBJ2-5
cdr3_nt: TGCAGTGCTAGAGATATAGGAAGGGACCAAGAGACCCAGTACTTC
cdr3_aa: CSARDIGRDQETQYF

d_call: TRBD1
v_call: TRBV12-3/TRBV12-4
clone_size: NA
j_call: TRBJ1-5
cdr3_nt: TGTGCCAGCAGTCGGGACAGCGCCTATAGCAATCAGCCCCAGCATTTT
cdr3_aa: CASSRDSAYSNQPQHF

d_call: TRBD1
v_call: TRBV5-1
clone_size: many
j_call: TRBJ2-3
cdr3_nt: TGCGCCAGCAGCTTGGCTGGGACAGGGGCACCAGATACGCCGTATTTT
cdr3_aa: CASSLAGTGAPDTPYF

d_call: NA
v_call: TRBV20-1
clone_size: NA
j_call: TRBJ1-5
cdr3_nt: TGCAGTGCTAGAGATGGTGGCAGTACGCCCCAGCATTTT
cdr3_aa: CSARDGGSTPQHF